This TCR beta chain came from a study of blood T cell repertoires in COVID-19. In the study overall: From the United States, Italy and Spain came samples of acute and convalescent COVID-19.

The J segment lost 4 bases and the V segment lost 4 bases, leaving 12 bases of the junction unmatched. The CDR3 extends over 16 amino acids. Germline loops: CDR1 SGHRS, CDR2 YFSETQ. This clone was counted a single time. The table came from immunoSEQ multiplex PCR; TCRdb's copy has only in-frame clones and leaves some out. The top ten clones hold around 5.4% of a sample with under 150,000 clones, around 83% of them seen once. Allocation to cohorts depended on clinical history reported by the participants. Exposed enrollees encountered a COVID-19 case at some point within 2 weeks before study entry. This sequence was found in a woman in her forties or fifties who had been exposed to COVID-19. Sequenced input: PBMCs or T cells enriched from blood (not recorded which). The V call is TRBV5-1, the J call TRBJ2-5; the match to TRBD1 covers 8 bases. Here the CDR3 DNA reads TGCGCCAGCAGCCCAACCCCGGACAGGGACGGAGAGACCCAGTACTTC. Translating it yields CASSPTPDRDGETQYF.